Listed below are T cell receptor beta chains from one sample, sequenced in a study of identical twins. MiXCR, run by TCRdb on the 5' RACE reads, gives a single entry per CDR3 protein. The sample consists of approximately 700,000 distinct CDR3 sequences, roughly 6% of them appearing once. Sequencing was performed on naive T cells sorted from blood. These receptors were collected from a man aged 18 to 29 in good health. Each CDR3 is given without its conserved first and last residue.

CDR3: SADTDSFNTEAF
V: TRBV20-1
J: TRBJ1-1

CDR3: SARDGGLEKLF
V: TRBV20-1
J: TRBJ1-4

CDR3: ASSLGGVGGDEQF
V: TRBV12-3/TRBV12-4
J: TRBJ2-1

CDR3: ASSPDASSGNTIY
V: TRBV18
J: TRBJ1-3

CDR3: ASSSFSGAWSNQPQH
V: TRBV6-5
J: TRBJ1-5

CDR3: ASSRQVGGWGYT
V: TRBV12-3/TRBV12-4
J: TRBJ1-2

CDR3: ASSQTVTNTGELF
V: TRBV5-1
J: TRBJ2-2

CDR3: ASSLAVPGLEQF
V: TRBV6-2/TRBV6-3
J: TRBJ2-1

CDR3: ASSLEGLHRDYGYT
V: TRBV7-8
J: TRBJ1-2

CDR3: ASSRDWNTEAF
V: TRBV5-1
J: TRBJ1-1

CDR3: ASSFGDRARQPQH
V: TRBV12-3/TRBV12-4
J: TRBJ1-5

CDR3: AGTTLAGDPDTQY
V: TRBV18
J: TRBJ2-3

CDR3: ASSSLAERTGELF
V: TRBV5-1
J: TRBJ2-2

CDR3: ASSLDASGDSDTQY
V: TRBV12-3/TRBV12-4
J: TRBJ2-3